This T cell receptor beta chain derives from a study of cytomegalovirus exposure and HLA in healthy donors. A word on this clone: Its antigen remains unidentified.

Study results and limitations: Generally TCR sequences proved uncommon, though certain public TCRs appeared in numerous donors. In vitro experiments confirmed that a few CMV-associated chains were specific for CMV antigens. What was likely a sequencing artifact was a cluster of highly shared sequence variants.

Vbeta (60) and Jbeta (13) primers were used in the PCR. Produced via immunoSEQ multiplex PCR; TCRdb's table is partial and in-frame only. The profile shows roughly 140,000 clones, more than 80% of them singletons. The CDR3 has 15 residues. J was trimmed by 5 bases and V by 5 bases; bases with no gene match: 6. The V gene's germline CDR1 is SNHLY and CDR2 FYNNEI. The source of this sequence is a woman between 40 and 50 years old in good health and CMV-seropositive. The specimen sequenced was PBMCs. The chain recombines TRBV2 with TRBJ2-5; 12 bases fit TRBD2. The CDR3 loop reads CASSRLAGEKETQYF. The CDR3 DNA reads as TGTGCCAGCAGTCGACTAGCGGGGGAGAAGGAGACCCAGTACTTC.